This is a list of T cell receptor beta chains from one sample in a study of T cell repertoires in cytomegalovirus infection. TCRdb reprocessed the reads with MiXCR, giving one entry per CDR3 protein. Of around 570,000 distinct CDR3 sequences in the sample, roughly 43% were seen once. Their target antigens are unknown. The specimen was cultured PBMCs, collected from culture after CMV antigen stimulation. All receptors derive from a human donor in good health (CMV status not recorded). Some clones in this sample may be carry-over from other donors' samples. The CDR3 runs from the conserved cysteine through the conserved F or W. A D gene is named only where the DNA matches it firmly. Size is omitted from some rows. Given values are once, few, many or a class for expanded clones.

v_gene: TRBV3-1; abundance: -; j_gene: TRBJ2-4; d_gene: TRBD1; CDR3nt: TGTGCCAGCAGCCTAGGGACAGGATCGCTAGCCAAAAACATTCAGTACTTC; CDR3aa: CASSLGTGSLAKNIQYF
v_gene: TRBV6-2/TRBV6-3; abundance: -; j_gene: TRBJ2-1; d_gene: TRBD2; CDR3nt: TGTGCCAGCAAAGCGGGGGCCTACAATGAGCAGTTCTTC; CDR3aa: CASKAGAYNEQFF
v_gene: TRBV27; abundance: few; j_gene: TRBJ1-1; d_gene: -; CDR3nt: TGTGCCAGCCGCAGGACGACGAACACTGAAGCTTTCTTT; CDR3aa: CASRRTTNTEAFF
v_gene: TRBV4-2; abundance: few; j_gene: TRBJ2-1; d_gene: TRBD2; CDR3nt: TGTGCCAGCAGCCAGGTAGCGGGGGGACACAATGAGCAGTTCTTC; CDR3aa: CASSQVAGGHNEQFF
v_gene: TRBV6-2/TRBV6-3; abundance: -; j_gene: TRBJ1-6; d_gene: -; CDR3nt: TGTGCCAGCAGTTACGCCAGGGTTTCACCCCTCCACTTT; CDR3aa: CASSYARVSPLHF
v_gene: TRBV10-3; abundance: -; j_gene: TRBJ2-3; d_gene: -; CDR3nt: TGTGCCATCAGTGACAGGGATGGGGCGCCGCAGTATTTT; CDR3aa: CAISDRDGAPQYF
v_gene: TRBV6-1; abundance: -; j_gene: TRBJ2-7; d_gene: -; CDR3nt: TGTGCCATTGTCGTTAGCGGATCCTCCTACGAGCAGTACTTC; CDR3aa: CAIVVSGSSYEQYF
v_gene: TRBV5-6; abundance: -; j_gene: TRBJ2-1; d_gene: -; CDR3nt: TGTGCCAGCAGCTTGTTCGGGGAGAATACCTACAATGAGCAGTTCTTC; CDR3aa: CASSLFGENTYNEQFF
v_gene: TRBV6-6; abundance: few; j_gene: TRBJ2-7; d_gene: -; CDR3nt: TGTGCTTCAGGGACACTCGACTACGAGCAGTACTTC; CDR3aa: CASGTLDYEQYF
v_gene: TRBV7-3; abundance: -; j_gene: TRBJ2-7; d_gene: -; CDR3nt: TGTGCCAGCAGCCGAGGGGGGGACAGAGCCTACGAGCAGTACTTC; CDR3aa: CASSRGGDRAYEQYF
v_gene: TRBV4-3; abundance: -; j_gene: TRBJ1-3; d_gene: -; CDR3nt: TGCGCCAGCAGCCAAGATGGAACAGGGCCAGGAAACACCATATATTTT; CDR3aa: CASSQDGTGPGNTIYF
v_gene: TRBV7-6; abundance: few; j_gene: TRBJ2-1; d_gene: TRBD2; CDR3nt: TGTGCCAGCAGCGGTCGGGAGGACCACAATGAGCAGTTCTTC; CDR3aa: CASSGREDHNEQFF